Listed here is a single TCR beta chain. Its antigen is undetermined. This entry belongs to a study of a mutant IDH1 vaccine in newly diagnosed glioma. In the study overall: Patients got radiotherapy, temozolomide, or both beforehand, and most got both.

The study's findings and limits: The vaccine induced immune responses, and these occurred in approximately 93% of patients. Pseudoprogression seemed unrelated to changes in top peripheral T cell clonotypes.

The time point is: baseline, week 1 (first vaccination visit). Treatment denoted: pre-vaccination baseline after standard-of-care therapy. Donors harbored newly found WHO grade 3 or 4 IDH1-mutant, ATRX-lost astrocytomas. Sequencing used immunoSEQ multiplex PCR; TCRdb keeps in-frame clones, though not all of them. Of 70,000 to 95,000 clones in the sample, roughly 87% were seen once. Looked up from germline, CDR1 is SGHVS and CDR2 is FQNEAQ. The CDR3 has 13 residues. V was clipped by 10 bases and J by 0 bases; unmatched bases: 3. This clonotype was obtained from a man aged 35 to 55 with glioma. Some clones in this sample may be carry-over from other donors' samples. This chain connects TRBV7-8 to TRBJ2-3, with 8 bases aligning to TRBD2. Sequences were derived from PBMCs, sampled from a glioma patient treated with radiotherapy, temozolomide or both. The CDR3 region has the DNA TGTGCCACCCGGGGGGGTAGCACAGATACGCAGTATTTT. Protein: CATRGGSTDTQYF.